These 14 T cell receptor beta chains originate from one sample sequenced in a study of T-cell memory formation after mild COVID-19. TCRdb reanalysed the 5' RACE reads using MiXCR and keeps one entry per CDR3 protein. The profile shows hundreds of thousands of distinct CDR3 sequences, around 30% of them singletons. The sequenced material came from PBMCs or a T cell subset sorted from them (not recorded which). These receptor sequences come from an adult woman who had mild COVID-19 (a few samples of this study predate the infection). Cell type and time point are not known.

This clonotype has more than one count but fewer than ten. V gene TRBV12-3 or TRBV12-4 combines with J gene TRBJ2-7; a weak D match, TRBD2 (5 bases). V lost 7 bases and J lost 2, with 15 bases in between. CDR3 length: 14 residues. This CDR3 reads CASTRAGVPYEQYF. The DNA of the CDR3 is TGTGCCAGCACCAGAGCCGGGGTTCCCTACGAGCAGTACTTC.

The chain is built from TRBV3-1 and TRBJ2-7; TRBD2 matches 7 bases. Germline values: CDR1 LGHDT, CDR2 YNNKEL (reference sequence). The length of the CDR3 is 14 residues. Trimming removed 0 bases from V and 9 bases from J; junction bases left unmatched: 8. CDR3 bases: TGTGCCAGCAGCCAAGACTGGGCGGGAGAGGGGCAGTACTTC. Amino acid sequence: CASSQDWAGEGQYF.

The sample holds a few counts of this clonotype. The genes are TRBV20-1 and TRBJ1-2, with 8 bases that match TRBD1. This CDR3 is built from 16 residues. Germline lookup yields CDR1 DFQATT and CDR2 SNEGSKA (reference sequence). The V gene end was trimmed by 0 bases and the J gene end by 3 bases; junction bases not matched to a gene: 9. CDR3: CSARDKDRVGDYGYTF. The CDR3 nucleotides read TGCAGTGCTAGAGATAAGGACAGGGTGGGTGACTATGGCTACACCTTC.

This chain links TRBV7-9 with TRBJ2-5, with D unclear. Trimming removed 2 bases at V and 7 bases at J, with 8 bases between. Germline V gene data show CDR1 as SEHNR and CDR2 as FQNEAQ (reference sequence). The CDR3 spans 12 residues. The CDR3 nucleotides read TGTGCCAGCAGCTTATATCAGACGACCCAGTACTTC. Translation gives CASSLYQTTQYF.

The CDR3: CASSLISDIEAFF. In DNA form, the CDR3 reads TGCGCCAGCAGCTTGATTTCGGACATAGAAGCTTTCTTT. This sequence joins TRBV5-1 and TRBJ1-1; perhaps TRBD1 as D (5 bases). Trimming pared 1 base from V and 8 bases from J, leaving 12 bases between. CDR1 is SGHRS, CDR2 YFSETQ, per germline. The CDR3 is made up of 13 amino acids.

This clonotype was recorded a few times. The chain combines TRBV2 with TRBJ2-7; TRBD1 matches at 7 bases. V gave up 5 bases and J gave up 3 bases; unmatched junction bases: 19. The V gene's germline CDR1 is SNHLY and CDR2 FYNNEI. The CDR3 is made up of 18 amino acids. DNA of the CDR3: TGTGCCAGCAGTTCCACGTTACAGGGGAATTTTTGGGACTACGAGCAGTACTTC. This codes for CASSSTLQGNFWDYEQYF.

The chain has TRBV24-1 and TRBJ1-1; 8 bases match TRBD1. The CDR3 extends over 17 amino acids. V gave up 1 base and J gave up 4 bases; unmatched junction bases: 10. The germline V gene encodes CDR1 KGHDR and CDR2 SFDVKD. As DNA, the CDR3 is TGTGCCACCAGTGATTTCCCGATCGGACAGGGACGCACTGAAGCTTTCTTT. This translates into CATSDFPIGQGRTEAFF.

The rearrangement uses TRBV6-5 and TRBJ1-3, with a possible D match to TRBD1 (6 bases). Germline CDR1 reads MNHEY; CDR2 reads SVGAGI. V lost 10 bases to trimming and J lost 4 bases, with 14 bases between them. The CDR3 length is 13 residues. The CDR3 DNA is TGTGCCACCCGGGAACAGGGAGGAAACACCATATATTTT. Its protein product is CATREQGGNTIYF.

For the CDR3, the DNA is TGTGCCACCAGCCCGGCCCCCGCCCCAGCACAGCCCCAGCATTTT. This translates into CATSPAPAPAQPQHF. This rearrangement joins TRBV15 to TRBJ1-5; D remains ambiguous. V was cut by 5 bases and J by 7 bases, with 18 bases left in between. Germline V CDR1 and CDR2: LNHNV, YYDKDF (reference sequence). This CDR3 spans 15 amino acids. Complete variable domain (other parts from reference TRBV15 and TRBJ1-5): DAMVIQNPRYQVTQFGKPVTLSCSQTLNHNVMYWYQQKSSQAPKLLFHYYDKDFNNEADTPDNFQSRRPNTSFCFLDIRSPGLGDTAMYLCATSPAPAPAQPQHFGDGTRLSIL.

There are a few counts of this clonotype. The V gene is TRBV7-9, the J gene TRBJ2-1; 8 nucleotides match TRBD2. The germline V gene encodes CDR1 SEHNR and CDR2 FQNEAQ (reference sequence). This CDR3 comprises 13 residues. With 8 bases clipped from V and 6 bases from J, the junction kept 6 bases outside the gene matches. Here the CDR3 reads CASGPGTSNEQFF. Written as DNA, the CDR3 is TGTGCCAGCGGGCCCGGGACTAGCAATGAGCAGTTCTTC. The full variable domain, rest sourced from reference TRBV7-9 and TRBJ2-1, is DTGVSQNPRHKITKRGQNVTFRCDPISEHNRLYWYRQTLGQGPEFLTYFQNEAQLEKSRLLSDRFSAERPKGSFSTLEIQRTEQGDSAMYLCASGPGTSNEQFFGPGTRLTVL.

V usage is TRBV5-1 and J usage is TRBJ2-1; no reliable D call. The CDR3 extends over 14 amino acids. V lost 2 bases to trimming and J lost 7 bases, with 13 bases between them. Germline values: CDR1 SGHRS, CDR2 YFSETQ. This CDR3 is CASSLQPGVNEQFF. CDR3 coding DNA: TGCGCCAGCAGCTTACAGCCCGGAGTTAATGAGCAGTTCTTC.

This clonotype turned up a few times. V is TRBV5-1 and J is TRBJ1-4; TRBD1 matches 10 bases. The CDR3 contains 14 residues. Unmatched junction bases numbered 4, after V lost 4 bases and J lost 7 bases. Germline CDR1 SGHRS, CDR2 YFSETQ. The CDR3 here is CASSVGQGSEKLFF. CDR3 DNA: TGCGCCAGCAGCGTGGGACAGGGGAGTGAAAAACTGTTTTTT.

This chain uses TRBV7-9 with TRBJ1-2; the D is unclear. Per germline, CDR1 SEHNR and CDR2 FQNEAQ (reference sequence). The CDR3 totals 16 residues. With 5 bases removed from V and 4 bases from J, the gap between germline ends came to 20 bases. The CDR3 here is CASSPVAWRAFYGYTF. CDR3 bases: TGTGCCAGCAGCCCCGTCGCGTGGAGGGCTTTCTATGGCTACACCTTC.

The chain recombines TRBV7-3 with TRBJ2-2, with 13 bases aligning to TRBD2. In germline, CDR1 is SGHTA, CDR2 FQGTGA. The CDR3 covers 21 residues. V was clipped by 2 bases and J by 1 base; unmatched bases: 13. This CDR3 reads CASSLLSLTSGRARNTGELFF. The CDR3 coding sequence is TGTGCCAGCAGCTTACTTAGCCTCACTAGCGGGAGGGCCCGGAACACCGGGGAGCTGTTTTTT.